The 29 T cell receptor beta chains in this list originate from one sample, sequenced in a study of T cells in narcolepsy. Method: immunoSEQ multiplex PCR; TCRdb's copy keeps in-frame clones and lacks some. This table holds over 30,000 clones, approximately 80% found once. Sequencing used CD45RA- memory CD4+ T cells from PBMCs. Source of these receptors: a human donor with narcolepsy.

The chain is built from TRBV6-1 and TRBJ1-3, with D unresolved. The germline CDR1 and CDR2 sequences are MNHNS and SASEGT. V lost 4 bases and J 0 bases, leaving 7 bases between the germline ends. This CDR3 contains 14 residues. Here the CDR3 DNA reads TGTGCCAGCAGTGGACGGACCTCTGGAAACACCATATATTTT. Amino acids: CASSGRTSGNTIYF.

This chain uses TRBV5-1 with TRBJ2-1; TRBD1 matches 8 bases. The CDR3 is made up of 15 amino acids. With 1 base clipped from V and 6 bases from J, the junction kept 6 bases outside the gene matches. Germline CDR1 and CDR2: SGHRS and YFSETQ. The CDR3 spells CASSLLGTGINEQFF. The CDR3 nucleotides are TGCGCCAGCAGCTTGCTCGGGACAGGAATCAATGAGCAGTTCTTC.

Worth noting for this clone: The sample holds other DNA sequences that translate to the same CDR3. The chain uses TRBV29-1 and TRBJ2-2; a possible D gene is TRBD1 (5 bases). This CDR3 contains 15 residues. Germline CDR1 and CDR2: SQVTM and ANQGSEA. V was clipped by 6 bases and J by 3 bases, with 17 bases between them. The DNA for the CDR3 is TGCAGCGTCCCGGACGTGGGGCCGGACACCGGGGAGCTGTTTTTT. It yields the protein CSVPDVGPDTGELFF.

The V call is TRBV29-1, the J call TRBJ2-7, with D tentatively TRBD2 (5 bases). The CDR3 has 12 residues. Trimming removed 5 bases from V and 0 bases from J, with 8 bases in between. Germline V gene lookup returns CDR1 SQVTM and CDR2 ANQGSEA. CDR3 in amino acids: CSVLGSSYEQYF. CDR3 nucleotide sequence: TGCAGCGTTCTGGGGAGCTCCTACGAGCAGTACTTC.

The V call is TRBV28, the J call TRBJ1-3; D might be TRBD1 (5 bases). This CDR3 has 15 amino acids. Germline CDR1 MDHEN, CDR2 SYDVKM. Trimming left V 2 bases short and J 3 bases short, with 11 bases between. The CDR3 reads CASSLGGVYGNTIYF. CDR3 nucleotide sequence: TGTGCCAGCAGTTTAGGGGGGGTATATGGAAACACCATATATTTT.

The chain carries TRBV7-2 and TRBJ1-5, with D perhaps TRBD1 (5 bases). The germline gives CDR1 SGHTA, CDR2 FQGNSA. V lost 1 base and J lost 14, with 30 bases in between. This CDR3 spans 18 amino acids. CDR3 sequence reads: CASSLVQAPDGGGKGKHF. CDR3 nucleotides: TGTGCCAGCAGCTTAGTCCAGGCTCCCGATGGGGGGGGGAAAGGTAAGCATTTT.

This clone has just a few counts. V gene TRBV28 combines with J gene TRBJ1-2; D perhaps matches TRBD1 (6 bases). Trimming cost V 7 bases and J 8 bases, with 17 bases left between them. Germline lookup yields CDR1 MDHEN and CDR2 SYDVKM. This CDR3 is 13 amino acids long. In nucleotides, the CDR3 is TGTGCCAGCAACCCTTCGGCCAGGGGAGGCTACACCTTC. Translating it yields CASNPSARGGYTF.

The CDR3 DNA is TGTGCCAGCAGTTTGGTGGGGTCATATGGCTACACCTTC. This encodes CASSLVGSYGYTF. The rearrangement uses TRBV28 and TRBJ1-2; D call uncertain. V was trimmed by 3 bases and J by 5 bases, leaving 10 bases between them. The CDR3 runs to 13 residues. Germline values: CDR1 MDHEN, CDR2 SYDVKM.

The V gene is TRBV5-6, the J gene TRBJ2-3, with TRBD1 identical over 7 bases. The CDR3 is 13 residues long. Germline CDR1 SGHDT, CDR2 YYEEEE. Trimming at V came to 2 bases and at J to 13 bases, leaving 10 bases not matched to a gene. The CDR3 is CASSFERQGQEYF. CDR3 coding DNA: TGTGCCAGCAGCTTCGAAAGACAGGGTCAGGAGTATTTT.

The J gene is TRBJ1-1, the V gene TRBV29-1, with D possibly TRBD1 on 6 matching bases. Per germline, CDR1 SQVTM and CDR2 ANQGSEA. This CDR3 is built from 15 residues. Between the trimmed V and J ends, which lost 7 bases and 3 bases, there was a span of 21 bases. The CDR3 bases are TGCAGCGCTGGGGTCCCGACAGGTTATCACACTGAAGCTTTCTTT. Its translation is CSAGVPTGYHTEAFF.

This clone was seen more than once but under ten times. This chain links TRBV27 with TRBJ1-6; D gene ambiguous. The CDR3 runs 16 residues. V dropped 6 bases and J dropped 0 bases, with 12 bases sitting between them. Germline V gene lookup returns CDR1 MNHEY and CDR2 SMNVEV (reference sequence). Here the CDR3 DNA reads TGTGCCAGCAGCCCGAGGCGGGACTCCTATAATTCACCCCTCCACTTT. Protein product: CASSPRRDSYNSPLHF.

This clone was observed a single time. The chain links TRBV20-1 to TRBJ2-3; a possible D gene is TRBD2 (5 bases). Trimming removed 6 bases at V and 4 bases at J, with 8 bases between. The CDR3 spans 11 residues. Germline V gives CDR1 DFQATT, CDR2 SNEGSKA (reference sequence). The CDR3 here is CSAGGADTQYF. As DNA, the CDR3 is TGCAGTGCCGGAGGTGCAGATACGCAGTATTTT.

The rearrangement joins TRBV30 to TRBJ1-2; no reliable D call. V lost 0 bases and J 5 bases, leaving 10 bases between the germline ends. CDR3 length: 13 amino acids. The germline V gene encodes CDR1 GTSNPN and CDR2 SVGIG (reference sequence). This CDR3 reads CAWSVLVSYGYTF. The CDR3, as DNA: TGTGCCTGGAGTGTACTAGTATCTTATGGCTACACCTTC.

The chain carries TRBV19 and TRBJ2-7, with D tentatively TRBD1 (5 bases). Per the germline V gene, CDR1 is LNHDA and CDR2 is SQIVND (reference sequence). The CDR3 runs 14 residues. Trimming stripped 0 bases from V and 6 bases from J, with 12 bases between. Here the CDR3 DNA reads TGTGCCAGTAGTATAGAGCAGGGATCAGGCGAGCAGTACTTC. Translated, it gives CASSIEQGSGEQYF.

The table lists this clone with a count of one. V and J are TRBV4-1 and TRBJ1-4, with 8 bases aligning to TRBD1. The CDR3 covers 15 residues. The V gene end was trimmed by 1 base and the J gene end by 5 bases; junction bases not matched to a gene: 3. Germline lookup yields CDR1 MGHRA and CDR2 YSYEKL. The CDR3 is CASSQVGTGNEKLFF. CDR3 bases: TGCGCCAGCAGCCAAGTTGGGACAGGAAATGAAAAACTGTTTTTT.

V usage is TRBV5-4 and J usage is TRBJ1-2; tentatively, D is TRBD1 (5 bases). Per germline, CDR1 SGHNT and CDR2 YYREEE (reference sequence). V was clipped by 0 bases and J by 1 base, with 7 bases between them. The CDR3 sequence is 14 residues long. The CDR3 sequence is CASSLARDNYGYTF. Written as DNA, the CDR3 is TGTGCCAGCAGCTTGGCCAGGGATAACTATGGCTACACCTTC.

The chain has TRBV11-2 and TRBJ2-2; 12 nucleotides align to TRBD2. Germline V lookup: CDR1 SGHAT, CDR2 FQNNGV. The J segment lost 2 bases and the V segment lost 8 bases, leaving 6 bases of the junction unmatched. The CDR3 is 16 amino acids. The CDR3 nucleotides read TGTGCCAGCGGACTACTAGCGGGGGGTAACACCGGGGAGCTGTTTTTT. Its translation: CASGLLAGGNTGELFF. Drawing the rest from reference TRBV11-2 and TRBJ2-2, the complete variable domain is EAGVAQSPRYKIIEKRQSVAFWCNPISGHATLYWYQQILGQGPKLLIQFQNNGVVDDSQLPKDRFSAERLKGVDSTLKIQPAKLEDSAVYLCASGLLAGGNTGELFFGEGSRLTVL.

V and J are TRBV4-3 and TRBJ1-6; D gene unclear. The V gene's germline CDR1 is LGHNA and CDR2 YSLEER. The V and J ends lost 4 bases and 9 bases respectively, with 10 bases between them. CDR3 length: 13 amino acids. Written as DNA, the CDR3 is TGCGCCAGCAGCCTCGAAGGAGGTTCACCCCTCCACTTT. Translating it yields CASSLEGGSPLHF.

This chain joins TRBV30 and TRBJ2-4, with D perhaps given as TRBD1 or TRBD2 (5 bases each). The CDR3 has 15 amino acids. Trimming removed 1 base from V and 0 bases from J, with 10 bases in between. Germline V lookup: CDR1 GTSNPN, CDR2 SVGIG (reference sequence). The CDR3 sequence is CAWSAGLLAKNIQYF. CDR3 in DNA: TGTGCCTGGAGTGCGGGGCTACTAGCCAAAAACATTCAGTACTTC.

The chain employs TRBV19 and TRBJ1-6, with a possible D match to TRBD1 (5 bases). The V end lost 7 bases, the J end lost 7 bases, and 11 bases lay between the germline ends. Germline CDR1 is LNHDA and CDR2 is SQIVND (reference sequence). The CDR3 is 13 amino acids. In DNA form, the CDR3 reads TGTGCCAGTAAGGACGGGACGAATTCACCCCTCCACTTT. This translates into CASKDGTNSPLHF.

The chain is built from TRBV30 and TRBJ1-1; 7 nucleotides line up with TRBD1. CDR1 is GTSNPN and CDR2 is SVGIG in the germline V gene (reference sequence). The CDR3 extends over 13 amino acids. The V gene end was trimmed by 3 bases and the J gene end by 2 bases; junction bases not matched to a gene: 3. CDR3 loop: CAWRQGTNTEAFF. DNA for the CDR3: TGTGCCTGGAGACAGGGGACAAACACTGAAGCTTTCTTT.

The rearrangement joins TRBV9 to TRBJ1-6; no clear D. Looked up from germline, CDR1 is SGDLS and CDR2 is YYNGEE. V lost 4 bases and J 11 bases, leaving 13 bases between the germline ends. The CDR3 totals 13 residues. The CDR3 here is CASSQNDSPPLHF. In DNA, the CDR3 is TGTGCCAGCAGCCAGAACGATTCACCACCCCTCCACTTT.

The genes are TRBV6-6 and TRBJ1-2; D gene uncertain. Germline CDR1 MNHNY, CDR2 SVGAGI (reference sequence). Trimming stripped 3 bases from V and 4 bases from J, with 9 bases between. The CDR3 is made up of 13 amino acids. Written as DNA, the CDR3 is TGTGCCAGCAGTTATGAAGCCCGCTATGGCTACACCTTC. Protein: CASSYEARYGYTF.

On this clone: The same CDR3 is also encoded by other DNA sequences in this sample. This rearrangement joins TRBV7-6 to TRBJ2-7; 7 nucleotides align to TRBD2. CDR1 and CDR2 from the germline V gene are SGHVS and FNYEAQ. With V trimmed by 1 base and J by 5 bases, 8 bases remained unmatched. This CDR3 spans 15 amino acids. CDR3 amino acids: CASSLGGGGGHEQYF. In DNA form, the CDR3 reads TGTGCCAGCAGCTTAGGGGGCGGGGGAGGGCACGAGCAGTACTTC.

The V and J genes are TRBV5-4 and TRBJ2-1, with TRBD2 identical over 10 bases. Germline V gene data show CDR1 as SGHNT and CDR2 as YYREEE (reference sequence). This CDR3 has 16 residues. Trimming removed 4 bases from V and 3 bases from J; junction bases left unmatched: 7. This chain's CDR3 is CASSRPTSGVYNEQFF. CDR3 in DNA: TGTGCCAGCAGCCGTCCCACTAGCGGGGTCTACAATGAGCAGTTCTTC.

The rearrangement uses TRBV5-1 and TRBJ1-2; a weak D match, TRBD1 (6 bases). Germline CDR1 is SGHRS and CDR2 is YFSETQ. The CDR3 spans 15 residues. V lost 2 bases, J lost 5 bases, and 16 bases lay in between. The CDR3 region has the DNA TGCGCCAGCAGCTTACCGGGACAACTGGGGTATGGCTACACCTTC. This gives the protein CASSLPGQLGYGYTF.

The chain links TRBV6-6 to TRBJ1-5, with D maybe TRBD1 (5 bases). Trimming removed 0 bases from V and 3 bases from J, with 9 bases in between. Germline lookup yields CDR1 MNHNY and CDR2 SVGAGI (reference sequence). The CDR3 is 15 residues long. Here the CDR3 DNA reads TGTGCCAGCAGTTACTCCCAGGGCCTCAATCAGCCCCAGCATTTT. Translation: CASSYSQGLNQPQHF.

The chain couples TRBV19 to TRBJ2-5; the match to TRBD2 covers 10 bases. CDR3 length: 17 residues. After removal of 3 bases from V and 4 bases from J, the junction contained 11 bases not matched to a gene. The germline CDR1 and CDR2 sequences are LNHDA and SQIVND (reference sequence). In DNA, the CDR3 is TGTGCCAGTAGTATCCAACCGCGGGGACTAGCGTCAGAGACCCAGTACTTC. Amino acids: CASSIQPRGLASETQYF.

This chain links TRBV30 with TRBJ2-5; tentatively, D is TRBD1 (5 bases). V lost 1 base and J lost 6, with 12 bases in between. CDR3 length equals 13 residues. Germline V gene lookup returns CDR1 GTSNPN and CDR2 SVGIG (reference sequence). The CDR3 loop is CAWSEGAEKTQYF. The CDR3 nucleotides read TGTGCCTGGAGTGAAGGGGCGGAAAAGACCCAGTACTTC.